A selection of T cell receptor beta chains follows, all from one sample in a study of T cell changes during pregnancy in multiple sclerosis. TCRdb keeps only in-frame clones here, not all; method: immunoSEQ multiplex PCR. The top ten hold 1.5% of the sample, which has tens of thousands of clones, almost 90% seen once. This specimen was peripheral blood, taken in the first trimester of pregnancy. These receptors were taken from a female donor in good health, enrolled as a control in a pregnancy study. Each CDR3 is given with its conserved first and last residue. The D gene is left open where the match is weak. Not all rows give a size; the values are once, few, many and, for expanded clones, a class.

J gene,CDR3 length,D gene,V gene,clone size,CDR3 DNA,CDR3 protein
TRBJ2-1,13,NA,TRBV18,NA,TGTGCCAGCTCACCAGAGGAGGGTAATGAGCAGTTCTTC,CASSPEEGNEQFF
TRBJ1-1,14,TRBD1,TRBV7-9,NA,TGTGCCAGCAGCTTAACAGGGGTTCACACTGAAGCTTTCTTT,CASSLTGVHTEAFF
TRBJ1-2,12,NA,TRBV11-2,NA,TGTGCCAGCAGCTTAGACAGGGTTGGCTACACCTTC,CASSLDRVGYTF
TRBJ2-1,15,NA,TRBV11-1,NA,TGTGCCAGCAGCTTAGCGTTGTCAGCCTACAATGAGCAGTTCTTC,CASSLALSAYNEQFF
TRBJ2-1,15,TRBD1,TRBV27,NA,TGTGCCAGCAGTTTGTCGGGACAGTGGAGTTTAGAGCAGTTCTTC,CASSLSGQWSLEQFF
TRBJ1-5,14,NA,TRBV5-1,few,TGCGCCAGCAGCTGGAGCCCAGGCAATCAGCCCCAGCATTTT,CASSWSPGNQPQHF
TRBJ1-5,14,NA,TRBV6-6,NA,TGTGCCAGCACTACCCTCAGGGAAAGTCAGCCCCAGCATTTT,CASTTLRESQPQHF
TRBJ1-1,19,TRBD1,TRBV5-4,NA,TGTGCCAGCAGCTTGGTGAGGGGCAGGGGGCTGACCATGAACACTGAAGCTTTCTTT,CASSLVRGRGLTMNTEAFF
TRBJ2-3,15,NA,TRBV5-4,NA,TGTGCCAGCAGCTCTAAAGGACAGCCTGGGGGTACGCAGTATTTT,CASSSKGQPGGTQYF
TRBJ2-5,14,NA,TRBV5-1,NA,TGCGCCAGCGAAAGCGGAACAAGAAAAGAGACCCAGTACTTC,CASESGTRKETQYF
TRBJ2-7,13,NA,TRBV5-1,NA,TGCGCCAGCAGCTCCTTACCCAGGGACGAGCAGTACTTC,CASSSLPRDEQYF
TRBJ1-2,13,TRBD1,TRBV7-9,NA,TGTGCCAGCAGCTCGACAGGGAACGGCGGCTACACCTTC,CASSSTGNGGYTF
TRBJ1-1,15,NA,TRBV19,NA,TGTGCCAGTAGTCGACCGTTCGCGGGGAACACTGAAGCTTTCTTT,CASSRPFAGNTEAFF
TRBJ2-2,14,NA,TRBV12-5,NA,TGTGCTAGTGGTTTGACCCCGGGGACCGGGGAGCTGTTTTTT,CASGLTPGTGELFF
TRBJ2-1,14,NA,TRBV14,NA,TGTGCCAGCAGCCAGGAGGTCCGAACAGATGAGCAGTTCTTC,CASSQEVRTDEQFF
TRBJ2-7,18,TRBD2,TRBV4-1,NA,TGCGCCAGCAGCCAAGATCTCTACCGGGGGGGCCGATCCTACGAGCAGTACTTC,CASSQDLYRGGRSYEQYF
TRBJ1-2,13,NA,TRBV6-5,NA,TGTGCCAGCAGCCTACGGAGTTTCTATGGCTACACCTTC,CASSLRSFYGYTF
TRBJ2-7,15,TRBD2,TRBV5-3,NA,TGTGCCAGAAGCGGACGGACTAGCCCCATTTACGAGCAGTACTTC,CARSGRTSPIYEQYF
TRBJ2-7,16,TRBD1,TRBV4-2,NA,TGTGCCAGCAGCCAGCAGGAAGGGGACAGCTCCTACGAGCAGTACTTC,CASSQQEGDSSYEQYF
TRBJ1-2,15,NA,TRBV11-2,NA,TGTGCCAGCAGCCCTCACCCCCAGGGGATGTTCGGCTACACCTTC,CASSPHPQGMFGYTF
TRBJ2-1,14,TRBD2,TRBV4-3,NA,TGCGCCAGCAGCCAAGGAGGGAGGGCCGATGAGCAGTTCTTC,CASSQGGRADEQFF
TRBJ2-7,14,NA,TRBV28,NA,TGTGCCAGCAGTTTTCCCCAGGATAACTACGAGCAGTACTTC,CASSFPQDNYEQYF
TRBJ2-5,15,NA,TRBV6-6,NA,TGTGCCAGCAGTTACTTCCCGGGGGACCAAGAGACCCAGTACTTC,CASSYFPGDQETQYF
TRBJ1-4,11,NA,TRBV20-1,NA,TGCAGTGCTAGAGCGGAGGGAAAACTGTTTTTT,CSARAEGKLFF
TRBJ2-6,15,NA,TRBV5-1,NA,TGCGCCAGCAGCTTGGCTGTTCCTGGGGCCAACGTCCTGACTTTC,CASSLAVPGANVLTF
TRBJ1-3,14,TRBD1,TRBV28,NA,TGTGCCAGCCTCTCCGGACAGGGGGTTGGTACCATATATTTT,CASLSGQGVGTIYF
TRBJ2-7,14,NA,TRBV28,NA,TGTGCCAGCAGGGGAGGGGGTATCTTTTACGAGCAGTACTTC,CASRGGGIFYEQYF
TRBJ2-1,14,TRBD1,TRBV11-1,NA,TGTGCCAGCAGCTCGCACGGGACAGGGGGGGAGCAGTTCTTC,CASSSHGTGGEQFF
TRBJ1-4,15,TRBD1,TRBV30,NA,TGTGCCTGGACAGGGGGATCTGCAACTAATGAAAAACTGTTTTTT,CAWTGGSATNEKLFF